A selection of T cell receptor beta chains follows, all from one sample in a study of post-analysis software for immune sequencing data. TCRdb redid the calling of the PCR reads with MiXCR, one entry per CDR3 protein. The data show about 620,000 distinct CDR3 sequences, with roughly 47% seen just once and around 1.7% held by the top ten. Sequenced: blood. All receptors derive from a girl aged 5-17 years with multiple sclerosis. The CDR3 runs from the conserved cysteine through the conserved F or W. D genes are given only for firm matches. Clone size is shown for a subset of rows, as once, few, many or a class of expanded clone.

CDR3aa	CDR3nt	abundance	j_gene	v_gene	d_gene
CASSLDLLAVAEEQYF	TGTGCCAGCAGCTTAGACCTTCTGGCGGTCGCGGAGGAGCAGTACTTC	few	TRBJ2-7	TRBV7-9	-
CSAHSLGNTEAFF	TGCAGCGCCCACAGTCTCGGGAACACTGAAGCTTTCTTT	-	TRBJ1-1	TRBV29-1	-
CASSEGVAGSSYEQYF	TGTGCCAGCAGTGAAGGTGTAGCGGGGAGCTCCTACGAGCAGTACTTC	-	TRBJ2-7	TRBV6-1	TRBD2
CASSKGQTPEKLFF	TGTGCCAGCAGTAAGGGACAGACCCCGGAAAAACTGTTTTTT	few	TRBJ1-4	TRBV28	TRBD1
CASSESVSGGQETQYF	TGTGCCAGCAGTGAGAGCGTTAGCGGGGGGCAAGAGACCCAGTACTTC	-	TRBJ2-5	TRBV9	TRBD2
CASTDREGAYEQYF	TGCGCCAGCACAGACAGGGAAGGCGCCTACGAGCAGTACTTC	few	TRBJ2-7	TRBV5-1	TRBD1
CSARDRAFTSLETQYF	TGCAGTGCTAGAGATCGCGCGTTTACTAGTCTGGAGACCCAGTACTTC	-	TRBJ2-5	TRBV20-1	-
CASSVEGSYNEQFF	TGTGCCAGCAGCGTAGAAGGATCCTACAATGAGCAGTTCTTC	-	TRBJ2-1	TRBV9	-
CASSRDRGDTDTQYF	TGTGCCAGCAGTAGGGACAGGGGGGACACAGATACGCAGTATTTT	-	TRBJ2-3	TRBV27	TRBD1
CSADREAGTEAFF	TGCAGCGCGGACAGGGAGGCGGGAACTGAAGCTTTCTTT	few	TRBJ1-1	TRBV29-1	TRBD1
CASSQDPASGGAGDTQYF	TGTGCCAGCAGCCAAGATCCAGCTAGCGGGGGGGCCGGGGATACGCAGTATTTT	-	TRBJ2-3	TRBV4-2	TRBD2
CASSGPAGQRNQPQHF	TGTGCCAGCAGTGGACCCGCGGGACAGCGAAATCAGCCCCAGCATTTT	few	TRBJ1-5	TRBV12-3/TRBV12-4	TRBD1
CASRELKSGTEAFF	TGTGCCAGCAGGGAGCTGAAGAGTGGCACTGAAGCTTTCTTT	-	TRBJ1-1	TRBV12-3/TRBV12-4	-
CAISESQDTQYF	TGTGCCATCAGTGAGTCTCAGGATACGCAGTATTTT	many	TRBJ2-3	TRBV10-3	-
CASRTASSNEKLFF	TGTGCCAGCAGGACAGCGAGTAGTAATGAAAAACTGTTTTTT	-	TRBJ1-4	TRBV12-3/TRBV12-4	-
CASRLRGSYNEQFF	TGTGCCAGCAGGTTAAGGGGATCCTACAATGAGCAGTTCTTC	-	TRBJ2-1	TRBV12-3/TRBV12-4	-